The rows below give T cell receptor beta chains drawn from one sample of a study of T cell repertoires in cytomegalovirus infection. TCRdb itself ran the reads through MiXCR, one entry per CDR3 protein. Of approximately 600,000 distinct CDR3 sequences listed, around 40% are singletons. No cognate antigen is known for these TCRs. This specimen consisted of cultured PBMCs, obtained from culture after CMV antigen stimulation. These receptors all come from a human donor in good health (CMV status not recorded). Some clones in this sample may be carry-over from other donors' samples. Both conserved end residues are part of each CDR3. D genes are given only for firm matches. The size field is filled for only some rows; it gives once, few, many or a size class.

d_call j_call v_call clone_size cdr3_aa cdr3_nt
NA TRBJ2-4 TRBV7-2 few CASSRQIAKNIQYF TGTGCCAGCAGCAGACAGATAGCCAAAAACATTCAGTACTTC
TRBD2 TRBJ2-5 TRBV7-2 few CASSLIGAGGTRETQYF TGTGCCAGCAGCTTAATTGGGGCGGGAGGTACCCGCGAGACCCAGTACTTC
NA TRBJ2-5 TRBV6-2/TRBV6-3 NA CASTSDAFSETQYF TGTGCCAGCACATCGGATGCTTTTTCAGAGACCCAGTACTTC
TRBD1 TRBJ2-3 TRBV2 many CASSPDRDTDTQYF TGTGCCAGCAGTCCGGACAGGGACACAGATACGCAGTATTTT
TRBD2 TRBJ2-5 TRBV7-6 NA CASSLLVGLAGAETQYF TGTGCCAGCAGCTTACTCGTTGGACTAGCGGGGGCAGAGACCCAGTACTTC
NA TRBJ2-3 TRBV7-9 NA CASSLGRRRADTQYF TGTGCCAGCAGCTTAGGACGACGGAGGGCAGATACGCAGTATTTT
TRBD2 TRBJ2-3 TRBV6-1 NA CASSEEVGGTDTQYF TGTGCCAGCAGTGAAGAGGTGGGGGGGACAGATACGCAGTATTTT
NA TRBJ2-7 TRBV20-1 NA CSARAPGAGGDYEQYF TGCAGTGCTAGAGCTCCCGGGGCGGGCGGGGATTACGAGCAGTACTTC
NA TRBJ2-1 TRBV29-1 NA CSADRGSYNEQFF TGCAGCGCTGATCGGGGCTCCTACAATGAGCAGTTCTTC
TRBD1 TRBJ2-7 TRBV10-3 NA CAISPGTGAYEQYF TGTGCCATCAGTCCCGGGACAGGGGCCTACGAGCAGTACTTC
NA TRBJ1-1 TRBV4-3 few CASSQDRRTAMNTEAFF TGCGCCAGCAGCCAAGATAGACGGACAGCGATGAACACTGAAGCTTTCTTT
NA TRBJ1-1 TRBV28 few CASRRGGATEAFF TGTGCCAGCAGGCGGGGAGGGGCCACTGAAGCTTTCTTT
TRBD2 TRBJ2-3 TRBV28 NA CATVPPSGRADTQYF TGTGCCACCGTTCCACCTAGCGGCCGCGCAGATACGCAGTATTTT
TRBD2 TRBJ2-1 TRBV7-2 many CASSLVSGLAGGPSSYNEQFF TGTGCCAGCAGCTTAGTGTCCGGACTAGCGGGGGGACCGAGCTCCTACAATGAGCAGTTCTTC
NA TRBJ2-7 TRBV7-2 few CASSSVRLTPHEIPYEQYF TGTGCCAGCAGCTCCGTACGCCTCACTCCTCATGAGATCCCCTACGAGCAGTACTTC
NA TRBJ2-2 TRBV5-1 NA CASSPSWATGELFF TGCGCCAGCAGCCCGAGTTGGGCTACCGGGGAGCTGTTTTTT
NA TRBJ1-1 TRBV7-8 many CASSLRTVNTEAFF TGTGCCAGCAGCTTGCGGACAGTGAACACTGAAGCTTTCTTT
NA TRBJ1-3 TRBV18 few CASSPATSSGNTIYF TGTGCCAGCTCACCGGCCACAAGCTCTGGAAACACCATATATTTT
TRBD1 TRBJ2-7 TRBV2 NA CASRPGTGLYEQYF TGTGCCAGCAGGCCCGGGACAGGGTTGTACGAGCAGTACTTC
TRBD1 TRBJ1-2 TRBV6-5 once CASSRVAGGGYGYTF TGTGCCAGCAGCCGAGTGGCAGGGGGGGGGTATGGCTACACCTTC
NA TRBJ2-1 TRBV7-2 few CASRYTGSPRDEQFF TGTGCCAGCAGATATACCGGGTCCCCGAGGGATGAGCAGTTCTTC
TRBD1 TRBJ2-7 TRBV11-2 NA CASSSDRVTYEQYF TGTGCCAGCAGCTCGGACAGGGTAACCTACGAGCAGTACTTC
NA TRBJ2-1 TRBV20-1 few CSASAFSYNEQFF TGCAGTGCTAGTGCGTTCTCCTACAATGAGCAGTTCTTC
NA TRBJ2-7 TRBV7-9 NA CACRGTNYEQYF TGTGCCTGCCGGGGGACAAACTACGAGCAGTACTTC
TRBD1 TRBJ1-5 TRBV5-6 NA CASSRIDRGSNQPQHF TGTGCCAGCAGCCGAATCGACAGGGGAAGCAATCAGCCCCAGCATTTT
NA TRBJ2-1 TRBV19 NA CASSIEGAGTNYNEQFF TGTGCCAGTAGTATAGAGGGGGCCGGGACAAACTACAATGAGCAGTTCTTC
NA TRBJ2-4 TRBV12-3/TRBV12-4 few CASSGGDNLASKNIQYF TGTGCCAGCAGTGGGGGGGACAACCTAGCATCCAAAAACATTCAGTACTTC
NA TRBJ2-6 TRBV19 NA CASTPTGSGANVLTF TGTGCCAGTACCCCAACAGGCTCTGGGGCCAACGTCCTGACTTTC
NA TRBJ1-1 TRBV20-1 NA CSARLAGTLRAEAFF TGCAGTGCTAGATTAGCCGGGACCCTTCGGGCTGAAGCTTTCTTT
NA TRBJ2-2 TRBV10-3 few CATSSPGVNTGELFF TGTGCCACCTCCTCGCCAGGGGTGAACACCGGGGAGCTGTTTTTT
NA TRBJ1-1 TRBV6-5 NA CASSYQSGFNTEAFF TGTGCCAGCAGTTACCAATCAGGATTCAACACTGAAGCTTTCTTT
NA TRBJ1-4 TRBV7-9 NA CASSSNLRGEKLFF TGTGCCAGCAGCTCTAACTTACGAGGTGAAAAACTGTTTTTT
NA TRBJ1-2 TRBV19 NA CASSILRPPTSGYTF TGTGCCAGTAGTATCCTCCGCCCACCGACAAGTGGCTACACCTTC
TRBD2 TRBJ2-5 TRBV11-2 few CASSRAGGISWGGDGEETQYF TGTGCCAGCAGCCGTGCTGGCGGGATAAGCTGGGGAGGGGATGGAGAAGAGACCCAGTACTTC
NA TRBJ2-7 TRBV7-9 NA CASSFMRSEQYF TGTGCCAGCAGCTTCATGCGGTCCGAGCAGTACTTC
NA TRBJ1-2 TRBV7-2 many CASSPRSLSNYGYTF TGTGCCAGCAGCCCCCGTAGCCTGTCTAACTATGGCTACACCTTC
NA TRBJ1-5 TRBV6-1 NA CASTRDHNQPQHF TGTGCCAGCACCCGGGACCATAATCAGCCCCAGCATTTT
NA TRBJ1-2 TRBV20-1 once CSARKSTGDYGYTF TGCAGTGCTCGTAAATCGACAGGAGACTATGGCTACACCTTC
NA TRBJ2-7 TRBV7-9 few CASSKTSYEQYF TGTGCCAGCAGCAAAACAAGTTACGAGCAGTACTTC
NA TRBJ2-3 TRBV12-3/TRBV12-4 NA CASSFPTWGGPNTDTQYF TGTGCCAGCAGTTTTCCGACTTGGGGGGGGCCTAACACAGATACGCAGTATTTT
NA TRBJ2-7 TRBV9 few CASSERRDGLYEQYF TGTGCCAGCAGCGAGCGCCGGGACGGACTCTACGAGCAGTACTTC